These 19 T cell receptor beta chains share one sample of origin, sequenced in a study of shared T cell receptors in the human thymus. The assay was immunoSEQ multiplex PCR, and TCRdb's table has in-frame clones only and misses some. Of fewer than 700,000 clones listed, approximately 87% are singletons. These sequences were also reported in another study, on human thymus T cells.

The sample consisted of thymocytes. The receptors here all came from a boy under two years old with a congenital heart defect.

This rearrangement joins TRBV21-1 to TRBJ1-5. TRBV21-1 is a pseudogene locus. This CDR3 is built from 21 residues. The DNA for the CDR3 is TGTGCCAGCAGCAAAGATCTGACAGGCGGCGGGGGATCATATAGCAATCAGCCCCAGCATTTT. This gives the protein CASSKDLTGGGGSYSNQPQHF.

This clone showed up just once. The V and J genes are TRBV4-3 and TRBJ2-3; no reliable D call. The CDR3 runs 14 residues. Trimming pared 4 bases from V and 2 bases from J, leaving 10 bases between. Germline CDR1 is LGHNA and CDR2 is YSLEER. The CDR3 DNA is TGCGCCAGCAGCCGGGTCAGGTTCACAGATACGCAGTATTTT. It codes for CASSRVRFTDTQYF.

This CDR3 is CASSFTRRDEQFF. In DNA form, the CDR3 reads TGTGCCAGCAGTTTCACTAGAAGGGATGAGCAGTTCTTC. The chain recombines TRBV27 with TRBJ2-1, with a possible D match to TRBD2 (5 bases). Germline CDR1 and CDR2: MNHEY and SMNVEV (reference sequence). V was shortened by 3 bases and J by 8 bases, with 11 bases between the two germline ends. CDR3 length: 13 amino acids.

The V and J genes are TRBV9 and TRBJ2-3; D is perhaps TRBD2 (5 bases). This CDR3 contains 17 residues. Germline V gives CDR1 SGDLS, CDR2 YYNGEE. V was pared by 3 bases and J by 6 bases, with 23 bases between. CDR3 in amino acids: CASSAHDSVEGRDTQYF. The CDR3 nucleotides are TGTGCCAGCAGCGCCCACGATTCCGTTGAGGGAAGGGATACGCAGTATTTT.

The V gene is TRBV13, the J gene TRBJ2-7; 12 positions match TRBD1. The junction had 11 bases not matched to a gene; V was cut back by 5 bases and J by 9 bases. This CDR3 is 15 amino acids long. CDR1 and CDR2 (germline): PRHDT, FYEKMQ (reference sequence). The CDR3 coding sequence is TGTGCCAGCAGCCATTCCCGGGACAGGGGGCTGGCGCAGTACTTC. Protein sequence: CASSHSRDRGLAQYF.

The V call is TRBV14, the J call TRBJ2-2, with TRBD2 identical over 13 bases. The junction had 11 bases not matched to a gene; V was cut back by 0 bases and J by 4 bases. The CDR3 extends over 20 amino acids. Per the germline V gene, CDR1 is SGHDN and CDR2 is FVKESK. The CDR3 sequence is CASSQDRLAGGTRGTGELFF. The CDR3 DNA is TGTGCCAGCAGCCAAGATCGACTAGCGGGAGGTACCCGAGGCACCGGGGAGCTGTTTTTT. Together with reference TRBV14 and TRBJ2-2, the CDR3 gives the full variable domain: EAGVTQFPSHSVIEKGQTVTLRCDPISGHDNLYWYRRVMGKEIKFLLHFVKESKQDESGMPNNRFLAERTGGTYSTLKVQPAELEDSGVYFCASSQDRLAGGTRGTGELFFGEGSRLTVL.

The chain combines TRBV7-2 with TRBJ2-1; 9 bases align to TRBD2. V trimming: 5 bases; J trimming: 4 bases; junction bases outside the gene matches: 15. This CDR3 is 18 amino acids long. CDR1 and CDR2 (germline): SGHTA, FQGNSA. DNA of the CDR3: TGTGCCAGCAGCCCCCGGGCGGGAGGGCCGTCGCCTTACAATGAGCAGTTCTTC. Protein product: CASSPRAGGPSPYNEQFF.

The chain combines TRBV15 with TRBJ2-4; the D is unclear. CDR3 length: 12 residues. The germline V and J ends were trimmed by 1 base and 9 bases, with 7 bases remaining between them. Germline CDR1 LNHNV, CDR2 YYDKDF (reference sequence). CDR3 nucleotides: TGTGCCACCAGCAGAGTGCTCGGCATTCAGTACTTC. The encoded protein is CATSRVLGIQYF.

DNA of the CDR3: TGCGCCAACCTATCCTACGAGCAGTACTTC. This encodes CANLSYEQYF. The chain joins TRBV5-1 to TRBJ2-7; D gene uncertain. V was pared by 9 bases and J by 1 base, with 5 bases between. Germline loops: CDR1 SGHRS, CDR2 YFSETQ. This CDR3 spans 10 amino acids.

The chain is built from TRBV29-1 and TRBJ2-7, with 8 nucleotides matching TRBD1. Germline assignment: CDR1 SQVTM and CDR2 ANQGSEA. The ends lost 7 bases at V and 2 bases at J; junction bases unmatched: 10. The CDR3 is made up of 14 amino acids. The DNA for the CDR3 is TGCAGCGCCGGGGACAGGACGAGACCCTACGAGCAGTACTTC. Protein sequence: CSAGDRTRPYEQYF.

The rearrangement links TRBV7-2 to TRBJ2-1; 13 nucleotides match TRBD2. The CDR3 has 15 amino acids. CDR1 is SGHTA, CDR2 FQGNSA, per germline. V lost 5 bases to trimming and J lost 8 bases; unmatched junction nucleotides: 6. CDR3 loop: CASSPGLAGWHEQFF. DNA for the CDR3: TGTGCCAGCAGCCCGGGACTAGCGGGATGGCATGAGCAGTTCTTC.

This rearrangement joins TRBV11-3 to TRBJ2-5; D is possibly TRBD2 (6 bases). Deletions cut 1 base from V and 5 bases from J, with 14 bases between. The germline V gene encodes CDR1 SGHNT and CDR2 YENEEA. The CDR3 extends over 15 amino acids. Here the CDR3 reads CASSLVGGASETQYF. The CDR3 coding sequence is TGTGCCAGCAGCTTAGTAGGAGGGGCCAGCGAGACCCAGTACTTC.

J is TRBJ2-2 and V is TRBV14; 13 bases agree with TRBD2. V trimming: 3 bases; J trimming: 3 bases; junction bases outside the gene matches: 10. The CDR3 covers 19 residues. The V gene's germline CDR1 is SGHDN and CDR2 FVKESK. CDR3 DNA: TGTGCCAGCAGCCATTCAAGGACTAGCGGGAGTCTTGACACCGGGGAGCTGTTTTTT. Translation: CASSHSRTSGSLDTGELFF.

J is TRBJ2-6 and V is TRBV5-4, with 12 bases fitting TRBD2. The germline V gene has CDR1 SGHNT and CDR2 YYREEE (reference sequence). CDR3 length: 17 residues. V shed 4 bases, J shed 5 bases, and the junction held 7 bases outside the gene matches. The CDR3 DNA follows: TGTGCCAGCAGCAAACTAGCGGGAGGCCCTAGGGCCAACGTCCTGACTTTC. This encodes CASSKLAGGPRANVLTF.

The genes are TRBV6-6 and TRBJ2-7, with D perhaps matching TRBD1 (6 bases). V dropped 0 bases and J dropped 5 bases, with 14 bases sitting between them. This CDR3 has 15 amino acids. Germline V gene lookup returns CDR1 MNHNY and CDR2 SVGAGI (reference sequence). The CDR3 reads CASSYSRDRSNEQYF. DNA for the CDR3: TGTGCCAGCAGTTACTCGAGAGACAGGAGCAACGAGCAGTACTTC.

The rearrangement uses TRBV19 and TRBJ2-1; a weak D match, TRBD2 (6 bases). V was pared by 6 bases and J by 2 bases, with 20 bases between. The germline CDR1 and CDR2 sequences are LNHDA and SQIVND (reference sequence). There are 17 residues in the CDR3. CDR3 nucleotide sequence: TGTGCCAGTAGCATGGCCGCGGGACCGCCGGCCTACAATGAGCAGTTCTTC. It codes for CASSMAAGPPAYNEQFF.

The rearrangement uses TRBV4-1 and TRBJ2-7, with 7 positions matching TRBD2. The CDR3 is 16 amino acids. CDR1 is MGHRA, CDR2 YSYEKL, per germline. J lost 0 bases, V lost 3 bases, and 8 bases had no gene match. CDR3 loop: CASSHPVREGSYEQYF. In DNA form, the CDR3 reads TGCGCCAGCAGCCACCCGGTGAGGGAGGGCTCCTACGAGCAGTACTTC.

The chain joins TRBV7-2 to TRBJ1-2; a possible D gene is TRBD1 (5 bases). V was clipped by 7 bases and J by 13 bases, with 19 bases between them. From germline, CDR1 is SGHTA and CDR2 FQGNSA. The CDR3 runs to 12 residues. The CDR3 DNA is TGTGCCAGCACCCAAGGGCGGGGGGTGTGCACCTTC. It codes for CASTQGRGVCTF.

V usage is TRBV5-1 and J usage is TRBJ2-3, with 10 bases identical to TRBD1. In germline, CDR1 is SGHRS, CDR2 YFSETQ. V lost 3 bases to trimming and J lost 4 bases; unmatched junction nucleotides: 14. This CDR3 comprises 18 residues. CDR3 nucleotides: TGCGCCAGCAGCTCGCCGTGGGGGGACAGGGGTGCGGCAGATACGCAGTATTTT. This encodes CASSSPWGDRGAADTQYF.